This TCR beta chain was sequenced during a study of CD8+CD57+ T cells in acquired aplastic anemia. The wider study: Sorting CD4+ and CD8+ cells gave DNA averaging around 3 ug.

TCR beta VDJ combinations and CDR3 sequences were profiled from genomic DNA. TCRdb recomputed calls from the reads with MiXCR, one row per CDR3 protein. The sample holds about 270,000 distinct CDR3 sequences, 56% seen once. This clonotype was found many times. This TCR came from a human donor with severe aplastic anemia or a healthy control (not recorded which). Sequenced sample: sorted CD4+, CD8+, or CD8+CD57+ T cells (not recorded which) from PBMCs.

CDR3 in DNA: TGTGCCAGCAGCCCGCCAGGAGGGGGCCGCACAGATACGCAGTATTTT. This gives the protein CASSPPGGGRTDTQYF. The chain employs TRBV7-9 and TRBJ2-3; TRBD1 is a possible D gene (7 bases). CDR3 size: 16 residues. Germline-derived CDR1 and CDR2 are SEHNR and FQNEAQ (reference sequence). Trimming removed 5 bases from V and 1 base from J, with 16 bases in between.